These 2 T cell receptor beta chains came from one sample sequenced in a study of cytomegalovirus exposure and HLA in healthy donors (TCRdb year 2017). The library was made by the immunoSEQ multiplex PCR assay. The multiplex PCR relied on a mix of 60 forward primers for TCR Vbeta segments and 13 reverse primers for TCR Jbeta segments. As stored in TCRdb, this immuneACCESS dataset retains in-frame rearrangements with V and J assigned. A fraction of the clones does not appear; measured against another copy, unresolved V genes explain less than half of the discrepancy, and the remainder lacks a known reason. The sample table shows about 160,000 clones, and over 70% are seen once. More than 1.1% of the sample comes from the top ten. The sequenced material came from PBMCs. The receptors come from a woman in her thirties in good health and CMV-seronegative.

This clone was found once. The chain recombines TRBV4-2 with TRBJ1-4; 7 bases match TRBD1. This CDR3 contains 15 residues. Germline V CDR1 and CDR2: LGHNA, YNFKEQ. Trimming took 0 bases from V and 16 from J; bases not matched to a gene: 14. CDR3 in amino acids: CASSQDRGTARYAFF. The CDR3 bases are TGTGCCAGCAGCCAAGATCGGGGGACAGCGCGGTACGCGTTTTTT.

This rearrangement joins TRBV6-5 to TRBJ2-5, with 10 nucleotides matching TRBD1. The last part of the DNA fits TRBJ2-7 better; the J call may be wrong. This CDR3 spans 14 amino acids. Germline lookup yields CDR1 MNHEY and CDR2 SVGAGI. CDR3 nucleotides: TGTGCCAGCAGTAGGACAGGGGGCTCCTACGAGCAGTACTTC. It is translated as CASSRTGGSYEQYF.